The clone carrying this T cell receptor beta chain occurred a few times. Its target is not known. The CDR3 runs 12 residues. Germline CDR1 reads MNHNS; CDR2 reads SASEGT. V dropped 5 bases and J dropped 8 bases, with 13 bases sitting between them. Primers included in the PCR were 60 Vbeta and 13 Jbeta primers. Using immunoSEQ multiplex PCR, the repertoire was profiled, and TCRdb retains in-frame clones only, with some absent. The table lists around 260,000 clones, about 80% of them singletons. The entry originates in a study of cytomegalovirus exposure and HLA in healthy donors. General study points: TCR beta sequences reportedly predicted most subjects' HLA-A and HLA-B alleles accurately.

This chain links TRBV6-1 with TRBJ2-7; D might be TRBD1 (6 bases). The sequencing input was PBMCs. The clonotype comes from a girl aged 2-9 years in good health and CMV-seronegative. The CDR3 region is CASSLDRLKQYF. CDR3 nucleotides: TGTGCCAGCAGTTTGGACAGACTAAAGCAGTACTTC.